These 22 T cell receptor beta chains originate from one sample sequenced in a study of CD8 T cells in ankylosing spondylitis. MiXCR, applied by TCRdb to the 5' RACE reads, yields one record per CDR3 protein. The repertoire holds about 220,000 distinct CDR3 sequences, 15% to 20% seen once, with roughly 42% in the top ten. Antigens for these TCRs are unknown. Study outcomes and limitations: Eight highly homologous variants formed a TCR beta motif that appeared characteristic of ankylosing spondylitis blood.

Sequencing used blood, either unsorted or a sorted T cell fraction (not recorded which). The receptors shown here come from a male donor with ankylosing spondylitis.

This clonotype has only a few counts. The gene calls are TRBV19 and TRBJ2-7; 8 nucleotides agree with TRBD1. This CDR3 has 13 amino acids. CDR1 is LNHDA and CDR2 is SQIVND in the germline V gene (reference sequence). V lost 9 bases to trimming and J lost 3 bases; unmatched junction nucleotides: 7. The CDR3 here is CASGQGEGYEQYF. CDR3 bases: TGTGCCAGCGGACAGGGTGAAGGCTACGAGCAGTACTTC.

The chain employs TRBV19 and TRBJ2-2, with 11 bases that match TRBD2. Germline loops: CDR1 LNHDA, CDR2 SQIVND (reference sequence). The J segment lost 0 bases and the V segment lost 5 bases, leaving 5 bases of the junction unmatched. This CDR3 has 17 residues. This CDR3 is CASSWTSGFSNTGELFF. The CDR3 nucleotides read TGTGCCAGTAGTTGGACTAGCGGGTTTTCGAACACCGGGGAGCTGTTTTTT.

Many counts were recorded for this clonotype. This rearrangement joins TRBV5-1 to TRBJ1-5; D is possibly TRBD1 (5 bases). Germline V CDR1 and CDR2: SGHRS, YFSETQ. The CDR3 consists of 13 residues. V lost 0 bases and J lost 6, with 7 bases in between. The CDR3 protein is CASSLAGGQPQHF. The CDR3 region has the DNA TGCGCCAGCAGCTTGGCCGGGGGTCAGCCCCAGCATTTT.

This clonotype was detected a few times. The V call is TRBV7-2, the J call TRBJ2-7; the D gene is possibly TRBD2 (5 bases). Germline V gives CDR1 SGHTA, CDR2 FQGNSA. The CDR3 covers 16 residues. V dropped 3 bases and J dropped 0 bases, with 15 bases sitting between them. The CDR3 loop is CASSFVAISSSYEQYF. The CDR3 nucleotides are TGTGCCAGCAGCTTTGTAGCGATTTCTAGCTCCTACGAGCAGTACTTC.

The gene calls are TRBV15 and TRBJ2-5; 7 bases fit TRBD2. J gave up 4 bases and V 3 bases, and 11 bases lay outside the gene matches. This CDR3 contains 16 residues. Germline V CDR1 and CDR2: LNHNV, YYDKDF (reference sequence). The CDR3 DNA sequence: TGTGCCACCAGCAGTCCTCCTCGGGGGGAGGGAGAGACCCAGTACTTC. It is translated as CATSSPPRGEGETQYF.

This chain links TRBV7-2 with TRBJ2-7; tentatively, D is TRBD1 or TRBD2 (5 bases each). CDR1 and CDR2 (germline): SGHTA, FQGNSA. This CDR3 contains 14 residues. Trimming removed 5 bases from V and 6 bases from J, with 17 bases in between. CDR3 DNA sequence: TGTGCCAGCAGCCCCCCGTGGGGGAACGGCGAGCAGTACTTC. Residues: CASSPPWGNGEQYF.

The V gene is TRBV5-6, the J gene TRBJ1-2; D remains ambiguous. The CDR3 is 13 residues long. V lost 2 bases and J lost 6, with 11 bases in between. Germline lookup yields CDR1 SGHDT and CDR2 YYEEEE. The CDR3 region is CASSLSAPNGYTF. CDR3 coding DNA: TGTGCCAGCAGCTTATCCGCCCCAAATGGCTACACCTTC.

The V call is TRBV4-1, the J call TRBJ2-3; D remains ambiguous. The CDR3 is 16 residues long. V lost 0 bases to trimming and J lost 0 bases, with 10 bases between them. Per germline, CDR1 MGHRA and CDR2 YSYEKL. The CDR3 DNA is TGCGCCAGCAGCCAAGATCATCACAGAAGCACAGATACGCAGTATTTT. Encoded protein: CASSQDHHRSTDTQYF.

The rearrangement joins TRBV9 to TRBJ2-2; D remains ambiguous. V was cut by 0 bases and J by 0 bases, with 12 bases left in between. CDR1 and CDR2 (germline): SGDLS, YYNGEE. This CDR3 region has 17 residues. The CDR3 DNA sequence: TGTGCCAGCAGCGTAGGGCCAAACAGCGCGAACACCGGGGAGCTGTTTTTT. Its protein product is CASSVGPNSANTGELFF.

The V call is TRBV28, the J call TRBJ1-5; TRBD1 might be the D (6 bases). The CDR3 is 15 residues long. Germline V gives CDR1 MDHEN, CDR2 SYDVKM. V was clipped by 6 bases and J by 4 bases, with 16 bases between them. CDR3 in DNA: TGTGCCAGCAGCCGAATGCAGGGGCCGAATCAGCCCCAGCATTTT. This codes for CASSRMQGPNQPQHF.

This chain joins TRBV6-5 and TRBJ2-7, with D perhaps matching TRBD1 or TRBD2 (5 bases each). Germline loops: CDR1 MNHEY, CDR2 SVGAGI. V lost 0 bases to trimming and J lost 0 bases, with 12 bases between them. The CDR3 covers 16 residues. The DNA of the CDR3 is TGTGCCAGCAGTTACTCCACGGCAGGGAGCTCCTACGAGCAGTACTTC. Encoded protein: CASSYSTAGSSYEQYF.

The rearrangement joins TRBV13 to TRBJ2-1; TRBD2 agrees at 14 bases. Germline V lookup: CDR1 PRHDT, CDR2 FYEKMQ (reference sequence). Losses at the gene ends were 4 bases for V and 8 bases for J; bases not matched to a gene: 10. The CDR3 covers 17 residues. As DNA, the CDR3 is TGTGCCAGCAGCTCGACTAGCGGGAGGGCGGGGGCGCATGAGCAGTTCTTC. Residues: CASSSTSGRAGAHEQFF.

The V call is TRBV11-2, the J call TRBJ2-2; TRBD2 agrees at 12 bases. This CDR3 has 18 residues. The germline gives CDR1 SGHAT, CDR2 FQNNGV. V lost 3 bases, J lost 5 bases, and 10 bases stayed unmatched. In DNA form, the CDR3 reads TGTGCCAGCAGCTTTTGGACTAGCGGGGCCCCTGGAACCGGGGAGCTGTTTTTT. It codes for CASSFWTSGAPGTGELFF.

This sequence joins TRBV7-3 and TRBJ2-5; 11 bases line up with TRBD2. V dropped 6 bases and J dropped 4; count of bases not matched to a gene: 10. Germline CDR1 is SGHTA and CDR2 is FQGTGA. This CDR3 region has 16 residues. CDR3 amino acids: CASRRLAGRLGETQYF. In nucleotides, the CDR3 is TGTGCCAGCAGACGACTAGCGGGGAGGTTAGGAGAGACCCAGTACTTC.

This clonotype was counted once. The rearrangement joins TRBV5-1 to TRBJ2-5, with D possibly being TRBD1 or TRBD2 (5 bases each). V gave up 4 bases and J gave up 5 bases, with 15 bases separating them. The CDR3 has 14 amino acids. Germline-derived CDR1 and CDR2 are SGHRS and YFSETQ. CDR3 bases: TGCGCCAGCAGCCAGGGCCCGTGGGGGGAGACCCAGTACTTC. Translation gives CASSQGPWGETQYF.

The rearrangement uses TRBV9 and TRBJ2-1; 10 bases map to TRBD2. The V gene's germline CDR1 is SGDLS and CDR2 YYNGEE. V trimming: 3 bases; J trimming: 0 bases; junction bases outside the gene matches: 3. CDR3 length: 16 residues. Here the CDR3 reads CASSGGLASSYNEQFF. The CDR3 DNA follows: TGTGCCAGCAGCGGGGGACTAGCGAGCTCCTACAATGAGCAGTTCTTC.

The table lists this clonotype with many counts. This rearrangement joins TRBV5-1 to TRBJ2-7; 7 nucleotides align to TRBD1. Trimming removed 3 bases from V and 4 bases from J; junction bases left unmatched: 13. Germline values: CDR1 SGHRS, CDR2 YFSETQ. The CDR3 totals 16 residues. The CDR3 DNA reads as TGCGCCAGCAGCTGGACGACAGGGCTAGTTGCATACGAGCAGTACTTC. It specifies CASSWTTGLVAYEQYF.

This chain uses TRBV10-3 with TRBJ2-1; 13 bases map to TRBD2. V lost 8 bases to trimming and J lost 2 bases; unmatched junction nucleotides: 6. There are 16 residues in the CDR3. Germline lookup yields CDR1 ENHRY and CDR2 SYGVKD. The CDR3 protein is CAIAGTSGATYNEQFF. The CDR3 DNA reads TGTGCCATCGCCGGGACTAGCGGGGCTACCTACAATGAGCAGTTCTTC.

The gene calls are TRBV5-8 and TRBJ2-7; no clear D. Trimming stripped 5 bases from V and 0 bases from J, with 6 bases between. CDR1 and CDR2 from the germline V gene are SGHTS and YDEGEE. This CDR3 is 12 amino acids long. The CDR3, as DNA: TGTGCCAGCAGTACGATCTCCTACGAGCAGTACTTC. This codes for CASSTISYEQYF.

The chain carries TRBV13 and TRBJ1-1; no clear D gene. Trimming left V 0 bases short and J 2 bases short, with 7 bases between. This CDR3 region has 14 residues. The germline gives CDR1 PRHDT, CDR2 FYEKMQ (reference sequence). CDR3 in amino acids: CASSLGRLNTEAFF. As DNA, the CDR3 is TGTGCCAGCAGCTTAGGACGGTTAAACACTGAAGCTTTCTTT.

This clonotype came up a few times. The gene calls are TRBV4-3 and TRBJ2-2; TRBD1 aligns across 9 bases. The V segment lost 4 bases and the J segment 3 bases; nucleotides outside the gene matches: 3. Germline CDR1 and CDR2: LGHNA and YSLEER. The CDR3 is 15 amino acids. The DNA of the CDR3 is TGCGCCAGCAGCCGCGACAGGGGGGACACCGGGGAGCTGTTTTTT. Its translation is CASSRDRGDTGELFF.

This clonotype was observed a handful of times. V gene TRBV4-1 combines with J gene TRBJ2-7, with D unclear. The ends were cut back, 3 bases at V and 7 bases at J, with 16 bases in the middle. Germline-derived CDR1 and CDR2 are MGHRA and YSYEKL. This CDR3 has 14 residues. The CDR3 sequence is CASSQLIGFGEQYF. CDR3 bases: TGCGCCAGCAGCCAGCTCATCGGTTTCGGTGAGCAGTACTTC.